A single sample is the source of the 27 T cell receptor beta chains below, sequenced in a study of blood T cells in healthy people across ages. With a J-beta primer mix and a sample-barcoded 5' primer, a second PCR ran roughly 6 to 11 cycles. One entry per CDR3 protein, called by TCRdb with MiXCR from the 5' RACE reads. This table has fewer than 2 million distinct CDR3 sequences, about 39% appearing once. Specimen: blood. The receptors were gathered from a human donor in good health.

This clonotype was observed once. The junction does not match germline at one end; this may be a read error. This chain joins TRBV7-7 and TRBJ2-1; 11 bases are a match to TRBD2. CDR3 length equals 16 residues. Germline assignment: CDR1 SSHAT and CDR2 FNYEAQ (reference sequence). CDR3 residues: CASSPTLAGGGNEQFF. The CDR3 nucleotides read TGTGCTAGCAGTCCCACCCTAGCGGGGGGAGGCAATGAGCAGTTCTTC.

This clonotype was counted a few times. The rearrangement links TRBV13 to TRBJ2-7; D may correspond to TRBD1 or TRBD2 (5 bases each). The CDR3 sequence is 13 residues long. V was cut by 4 bases and J by 6 bases, with 13 bases left in between. Per the germline V gene, CDR1 is PRHDT and CDR2 is FYEKMQ (reference sequence). The CDR3 sequence: CASSWDRKGEQYF. The CDR3 nucleotides read TGTGCCAGCAGCTGGGACCGAAAGGGCGAGCAGTACTTC. Based on the CDR3 plus reference TRBV13 and TRBJ2-7, the full variable domain is AAGVIQSPRHLIKEKRETATLKCYPIPRHDTVYWYQQGPGQDPQFLISFYEKMQSDKGSIPDRFSAQQFSDYHSELNMSSLELGDSALYFCASSWDRKGEQYFGPGTRLTVT.

This sequence joins TRBV27 and TRBJ2-5; D is ambiguous. The end of the DNA aligns better with TRBJ2-7, so the J call may be wrong. This CDR3 has 14 residues. CDR1 MNHEY and CDR2 SMNVEV come from the germline V gene (reference sequence). CDR3 bases: TGTGCCAGCAGTTTATCCTCTCCAGCCTACGAGCAGTACTTC. Residues: CASSLSSPAYEQYF.

This clonotype appeared a few times. The rearrangement links TRBV10-3 to TRBJ1-6; D unresolved. The CDR3 totals 14 residues. V lost 3 bases and J 6 bases, leaving 9 bases between the germline ends. Germline values: CDR1 ENHRY, CDR2 SYGVKD. In nucleotides, the CDR3 is TGTGCCATCAGTGAAGGAAGAATTAATTCACCCCTCCACTTT. As protein: CAISEGRINSPLHF.

This clonotype has more than one count but fewer than ten. In DNA, the CDR3 is TGTGCCAGCAGCTTAGCGGTGCCTTACAATCAGCCCCAGCATTTT. Translating it yields CASSLAVPYNQPQHF. The rearrangement uses TRBV7-9 and TRBJ1-5; no definite D call. The CDR3 spans 15 residues. Germline V lookup: CDR1 SEHNR, CDR2 FQNEAQ (reference sequence). V shed 0 bases and J shed 3 bases, with 9 bases lying between them.

The chain employs TRBV5-1 and TRBJ2-1; 9 bases map to TRBD1. This CDR3 comprises 16 residues. From germline, CDR1 is SGHRS and CDR2 YFSETQ. Losses at the gene ends were 2 bases for V and 10 bases for J; bases not matched to a gene: 13. The CDR3 loop reads CASSLQGAPDSREQFF. The CDR3 coding sequence is TGCGCCAGCAGCTTACAGGGGGCTCCAGATTCGCGGGAGCAGTTCTTC. Full variable domain (remainder filled in from reference TRBV5-1 and TRBJ2-1): KAGVTQTPRYLIKTRGQQVTLSCSPISGHRSVSWYQQTPGQGLQFLFEYFSETQRNKGNFPGRFSGRQFSNSRSEMNVSTLELGDSALYLCASSLQGAPDSREQFFGPGTRLTVL.

This clonotype was counted a few times. The chain is built from TRBV11-3 and TRBJ2-7; weak D call: TRBD2 (5 bases). Germline V gives CDR1 SGHNT, CDR2 YENEEA. V lost 5 bases and J lost 6, with 20 bases in between. This CDR3 region has 15 residues. Written as DNA, the CDR3 is TGTGCCAGCAGCGACTACTTAGGCGTACCCGCCGAGCAGTACTTC. Its protein product is CASSDYLGVPAEQYF.

This clonotype was recorded many times. The rearrangement uses TRBV10-3 and TRBJ2-6, with 7 bases aligning to TRBD1. V lost 3 bases, J lost 1 base, and 3 bases stayed unmatched. This CDR3 is built from 16 residues. Germline values: CDR1 ENHRY, CDR2 SYGVKD. CDR3 sequence: CAISEEGASGANVLTF. CDR3 bases: TGTGCCATCAGTGAAGAGGGGGCATCTGGGGCCAACGTCCTGACTTTC.

As DNA, the CDR3 is TGTGCCAGCAGCTTCGAAACAGGGGCTGGAAACACCATATATTTT. Its protein product is CASSFETGAGNTIYF. The rearrangement uses TRBV7-2 and TRBJ1-3; 7 nucleotides agree with TRBD1. Unmatched junction bases numbered 4, after V lost 3 bases and J lost 2 bases. The length of the CDR3 is 15 residues. Germline V gives CDR1 SGHTA, CDR2 FQGNSA.

This clonotype came up many times. The V call is TRBV9, the J call TRBJ2-1, with 9 bases matching TRBD2. V shed 4 bases and J 8 bases; nucleotides not matched to a gene: 10. From germline, CDR1 is SGDLS and CDR2 YYNGEE. There are 15 residues in the CDR3. CDR3: CASSPGPSGDHEQFF. For the CDR3, the DNA is TGTGCCAGCAGCCCCGGGCCTAGCGGGGACCATGAGCAGTTCTTC.

This clonotype was detected only a few times. J is TRBJ2-7 and V is TRBV5-5; D could derive from TRBD1 or TRBD2 (5 bases each). Germline assignment: CDR1 SGHKS and CDR2 YYEKEE (reference sequence). Trimming cost V 3 bases and J 3 bases, with 13 bases left between them. The CDR3 sequence is 14 residues long. CDR3 DNA: TGTGCCAGCAGCTGGGGACGGTGGGACTACGAGCAGTACTTC. As protein: CASSWGRWDYEQYF.

The chain uses TRBV7-2 and TRBJ2-1, with D possibly TRBD1 on 5 matching bases. The CDR3 covers 14 residues. CDR1 SGHTA and CDR2 FQGNSA come from the germline V gene. V dropped 5 bases and J dropped 9 bases, with 17 bases sitting between them. This CDR3 is CASSPSPGYGEQFF. In DNA form, the CDR3 reads TGTGCCAGCAGCCCTTCCCCAGGGTACGGTGAGCAGTTCTTC.

This clonotype was counted between two and nine times. The J gene is TRBJ1-3, the V gene TRBV7-9; D is possibly TRBD1 (6 bases). The CDR3 loop spans 16 amino acids. Germline loops: CDR1 SEHNR, CDR2 FQNEAQ (reference sequence). Trimming shortened V by 5 bases and J by 0 bases, and 14 bases separated the two germline ends. The DNA for the CDR3 is TGTGCCAGCAGCCCACCGGGACAAGTCTCTGGAAACACCATATATTTT. It codes for CASSPPGQVSGNTIYF.

This rearrangement joins TRBV20-1 to TRBJ2-4; 7 bases align to TRBD2. The J segment lost 14 bases and the V segment lost 3 bases, leaving 19 bases of the junction unmatched. This CDR3 region has 15 residues. Germline loops: CDR1 DFQATT, CDR2 SNEGSKA (reference sequence). The CDR3 sequence is CSARSPGTTNYEEYF. The CDR3 bases are TGCAGTGCTAGGTCCCCCGGGACTACTAATTACGAGGAGTACTTC.

CDR3 region: CASSKVGPAGFHNEQFF. In nucleotides, the CDR3 is TGTGCCAGCAGCAAAGTAGGCCCCGCGGGTTTCCACAATGAGCAGTTCTTC. The genes are TRBV21-1 and TRBJ2-1; the table gives TRBD1 as D, unverified against the DNA. TRBV21-1 is an annotated pseudogene. The CDR3 loop spans 17 amino acids.

For the CDR3, the DNA is TGCAGTGCTAGAAGGGTAGCGGGCCCCGGGGAGACCCAGTACTTC. It is translated as CSARRVAGPGETQYF. The chain employs TRBV20-1 and TRBJ2-5; 7 bases agree with TRBD2. Germline CDR1 and CDR2: DFQATT and SNEGSKA (reference sequence). V shed 2 bases and J 5 bases; nucleotides not matched to a gene: 11. The CDR3 is made up of 15 amino acids.

As concerns this clonotype: A clone one base away is much larger, so this may be a read error. The chain is built from TRBV6-2 or TRBV6-3 and TRBJ2-1; D possibly uses TRBD1 or TRBD2 (5 bases each). The CDR3 loop spans 12 amino acids. CDR1 is MNHEY and CDR2 is SVGEGT in the germline V gene. Trimming took off 5 bases at V and 13 bases at J, with 15 bases between the two ends. CDR3 sequence (DNA): TGTGCCAGCAGTCCCAGGATTGGGACCCAGTTCTTC. Translation gives CASSPRIGTQFF.

The genes are TRBV5-1 and TRBJ1-2; tentatively, D is TRBD1 (6 bases). Germline V gene sequence: CDR1 SGHRS, CDR2 YFSETQ. This CDR3 has 15 residues. Between the trimmed V and J ends, which lost 3 bases and 0 bases, there was a span of 12 bases. The CDR3 nucleotides read TGCGCCAGCAGCTCGGGACACTCGACTAACTATGGCTACACCTTC. Protein sequence: CASSSGHSTNYGYTF.

This clonotype was seen a few times. The rearrangement uses TRBV6-1 and TRBJ1-5, with 10 bases fitting TRBD1. The V gene end was trimmed by 6 bases and the J gene end by 6 bases; junction bases not matched to a gene: 8. The CDR3 loop spans 15 amino acids. Germline V gene data show CDR1 as MNHNS and CDR2 as SASEGT. CDR3 sequence (DNA): TGTGCCAGCAGAAGACCAGACAGGGGGCTTCAGCCCCAGCATTTT. It yields the protein CASRRPDRGLQPQHF.

The rearrangement uses TRBV20-1 and TRBJ2-1; D gene uncertain. The germline CDR1 and CDR2 sequences are DFQATT and SNEGSKA (reference sequence). V was clipped by 3 bases and J by 7 bases, with 10 bases between them. CDR3 length: 12 residues. CDR3: CSARLGGNEQFF. Written as DNA, the CDR3 is TGCAGTGCTAGGTTGGGTGGGAATGAGCAGTTCTTC.

The chain joins TRBV13 to TRBJ1-2; TRBD1 agrees at 7 bases. After removal of 2 bases from V and 3 bases from J, the junction contained 15 bases not matched to a gene. CDR1 is PRHDT, CDR2 FYEKMQ, per germline (reference sequence). The CDR3 sequence is 18 residues long. CDR3 coding DNA: TGTGCCAGCAGCTTAATTTTTCCTTGGGGCAGGGGGGACTATGGCTACACCTTC. Its translation: CASSLIFPWGRGDYGYTF.

The chain couples TRBV11-2 to TRBJ2-3; no clear D. The V end lost 5 bases, the J end lost 0 bases, and 15 bases lay between the germline ends. The length of the CDR3 is 16 residues. The germline gives CDR1 SGHAT, CDR2 FQNNGV. The CDR3 loop is CASSRRADVSTDTQYF. CDR3 coding DNA: TGTGCCAGCAGCCGTCGGGCGGACGTGAGCACAGATACGCAGTATTTT.

The chain is built from TRBV20-1 and TRBJ2-3; D gene unclear. V lost 4 bases and J 0 bases, leaving 8 bases between the germline ends. The CDR3 is made up of 13 amino acids. Germline CDR1 is DFQATT and CDR2 is SNEGSKA (reference sequence). CDR3 amino acids: CSATLGSTDTQYF. The DNA for the CDR3 is TGCAGTGCTACCTTGGGCAGCACAGATACGCAGTATTTT.

In its sample, this clonotype was seen a few times. The chain uses TRBV20-1 and TRBJ1-2; D not certain. The CDR3 loop spans 12 amino acids. Looked up from germline, CDR1 is DFQATT and CDR2 is SNEGSKA (reference sequence). Trimming took off 6 bases at V and 8 bases at J, with 16 bases between the two ends. This CDR3 reads CSANPKVEGYTF. CDR3 DNA: TGCAGTGCGAATCCGAAGGTTGAGGGCTACACCTTC.

There are a few counts of this clonotype. A much larger clone lies one base from this, so it may be a read error. This sequence joins TRBV5-6 and TRBJ2-5; no clear D. Trimming took 2 bases from V and 0 from J, leaving 11 bases between them. The CDR3 totals 15 residues. Germline V gene data show CDR1 as SGHDT and CDR2 as YYEEEE. CDR3 DNA: TGTGCCAGCAGCTTCCATCACCCGTACCAAGAGACCCAGTACTTC. Its translation is CASSFHHPYQETQYF. Using reference TRBV5-6 and TRBJ2-5 for the parts outside the CDR3, the full variable domain is DAGVTQSPTHLIKTRGQQVTLRCSPKSGHDTVSWYQQALGQGPQFIFQYYEEEERQRGNFPDRFSGHQFPNYSSELNVNALLLGDSALYLCASSFHHPYQETQYFGPGTRLLVL.

This clonotype was observed a few times. The gene calls are TRBV28 and TRBJ2-4; weak D call: TRBD2 (6 bases). This CDR3 region has 15 residues. The V and J ends lost 8 bases and 3 bases respectively, with 17 bases between them. Germline V gene data show CDR1 as MDHEN and CDR2 as SYDVKM. In nucleotides, the CDR3 is TGTGCCAGCGGATCGGGCGGGGCAGGCAAAAACATTCAGTACTTC. Translated, it gives CASGSGGAGKNIQYF.

J is TRBJ2-1 and V is TRBV18; D is unresolved. The CDR3 totals 15 residues. CDR1 is KGHSH and CDR2 is LQKENI in the germline V gene. V was cut by 0 bases and J by 7 bases, with 13 bases left in between. CDR3 DNA sequence: TGTGCCAGCTCACCACCGTATTCCGATGGGAATGAGCAGTTCTTC. It translates to CASSPPYSDGNEQFF.